Listed below are T cell receptor beta chains from one sample, sequenced in a study of blood T cell repertoires in COVID-19. Sequencing was performed with immunoSEQ multiplex PCR; in TCRdb, only in-frame clones are kept and a portion is missing. The table lists nearly 45,000 clones, under 85% of them singletons. Sequenced input: peripheral blood. The receptors originated from a woman of 80 years or more with acute or convalescent COVID-19. Both conserved end residues are part of each CDR3. D genes are given only for firm matches. Not all rows give a size; the values are once, few, many and, for expanded clones, a class.

NA	NA	TRBV7-9	TRBJ2-7	CASSLEAGGYEQYF	TGTGCCAGCAGCTTAGAAGCCGGAGGCTACGAGCAGTACTTC
NA	NA	TRBV19	TRBJ1-5	CASSISSGQFSNQPQHF	TGTGCCAGTAGTATCTCGTCTGGGCAGTTTAGCAATCAGCCCCAGCATTTT
NA	NA	TRBV19	TRBJ1-5	CASSIDGGRNSVNQPQHF	TGTGCCAGTAGTATAGATGGCGGGAGAAACAGTGTGAATCAGCCCCAGCATTTT
NA	NA	TRBV21-1	TRBJ2-1	CASSKIPDGQYNEQFF	TGTGCCAGCAGCAAAATACCCGATGGGCAGTACAATGAGCAGTTCTTC
NA	NA	TRBV14	TRBJ1-3	CASSVRQVLPFSGNTIYF	TGTGCCAGCAGCGTACGACAGGTATTGCCGTTCTCTGGAAACACCATATATTTT
NA	NA	TRBV5-5	TRBJ2-1	CASSLNLRSSYNEQFF	TGTGCCAGCAGCTTAAACCTAAGAAGCTCCTACAATGAGCAGTTCTTC
TRBD2	NA	TRBV27	TRBJ2-3	CASSPPLAATDTQYF	TGTGCCAGCAGTCCCCCCCTAGCGGCCACAGATACGCAGTATTTT
NA	NA	TRBV5-5	TRBJ2-3	CASVQGAADTQYF	TGTGCCAGCGTACAGGGTGCGGCAGATACGCAGTATTTT
TRBD2	NA	TRBV2	TRBJ2-7	CPSSGGQRGGSYEQYF	TGTCCCAGCAGTGGGGGGCAACGGGGGGGCTCCTACGAGCAGTACTTC
NA	NA	TRBV28	TRBJ2-2	CGAGRAEEGLFF	TGTGGAGCTGGAAGAGCCGAGGAGGGGCTGTTTTTT
TRBD2	once	TRBV6-1	TRBJ2-1	CASSEAGGRSSYNEQFF	TGTGCCAGCAGTGAAGCTGGCGGGAGGAGCTCCTACAATGAGCAGTTCTTC
TRBD1	few	TRBV3-1/TRBV3-2	TRBJ2-5	CASSPLSGTGERGETQYF	TGTGCCAGCAGCCCGCTATCCGGGACAGGGGAACGCGGAGAGACCCAGTACTTC
NA	NA	TRBV3-1/TRBV3-2	TRBJ1-1	CASSHQGMNTEAFF	TGTGCCAGCAGCCATCAGGGGATGAACACTGAAGCTTTCTTT
TRBD2	NA	TRBV10-3	TRBJ2-3	CAITGASGSSDTQYF	TGTGCCATCACAGGGGCTAGCGGGAGTTCAGATACGCAGTATTTT
TRBD1	few	TRBV7-8	TRBJ2-3	CASSRGQGNADTQYF	TGTGCCAGCAGCCGAGGACAGGGGAATGCAGATACGCAGTATTTT
NA	NA	TRBV19	TRBJ2-1	CASSRGSSYNEQFF	TGTGCCAGTAGTCGGGGGAGCTCCTACAATGAGCAGTTCTTC
NA	NA	TRBV27	TRBJ1-4	CASSLRIRGGINEKLFF	TGTGCCAGCAGTTTGCGCATAAGGGGGGGAATTAATGAAAAACTGTTTTTT
TRBD2	NA	TRBV18	TRBJ2-1	CASFPNSGISYNEQFF	TGTGCCAGCTTCCCGAATAGCGGGATCTCCTACAATGAGCAGTTCTTC
NA	NA	TRBV7-2	TRBJ1-2	CASSLDFGLRGYTF	TGTGCCAGCAGCTTAGATTTCGGGTTACGAGGCTACACCTTC
NA	NA	TRBV18	TRBJ2-7	CASSPKISGEQYF	TGTGCCAGCTCACCGAAAATTTCGGGGGAGCAGTACTTC
TRBD2	once	TRBV30	TRBJ2-3	CALRTSGMAQYF	TGTGCCTTACGGACTAGCGGGATGGCGCAGTATTTT
NA	NA	TRBV10-3	TRBJ2-2	CAISVGGEVGELFF	TGTGCCATCAGTGTCGGAGGGGAGGTCGGGGAGCTGTTTTTT
TRBD2	NA	TRBV6-1	TRBJ2-1	CASSERASGRGSSYNEQFF	TGTGCCAGCAGTGAAAGGGCTAGCGGGAGGGGAAGCTCCTACAATGAGCAGTTCTTC
NA	NA	TRBV3-1/TRBV3-2	TRBJ1-5	CASSQGYESNQPQHF	TGTGCCAGCAGCCAAGGGTATGAGAGCAATCAGCCCCAGCATTTT
NA	NA	TRBV20-1	TRBJ1-2	CSARAETVSTF	TGCAGTGCTAGAGCAGAGACAGTTAGCACCTTC
NA	NA	TRBV7-2	TRBJ2-5	CASSRGTPKTQYF	TGTGCCAGCAGTCGAGGAACCCCTAAGACCCAGTACTTC
TRBD2	NA	TRBV7-9	TRBJ2-5	CASSLVPSGTQETQYF	TGTGCCAGCAGCTTAGTGCCTAGCGGGACTCAAGAGACCCAGTACTTC
NA	NA	TRBV6-5	TRBJ1-2	CASTGGVPYGYTF	TGTGCCAGCACTGGGGGCGTCCCTTATGGCTACACCTTC
NA	NA	TRBV9	TRBJ2-1	CASSVGENEQFF	TGTGCCAGCAGCGTAGGGGAGAATGAGCAGTTCTTC
NA	NA	TRBV19	TRBJ1-2	CASSMRSNFYTF	TGTGCCAGTAGTATGAGGTCCAACTTCTACACCTTC
NA	few	TRBV7-8	TRBJ1-5	CASSLAGGQPQHF	TGTGCCAGCAGCTTAGCGGGAGGTCAGCCCCAGCATTTT
NA	NA	TRBV7-8	TRBJ2-5	CASSLGAPQVAETQYF	TGTGCCAGCAGCTTAGGGGCCCCCCAGGTGGCGGAGACCCAGTACTTC
TRBD1	once	TRBV7-9	TRBJ1-2	CASSLEGQGKGYTF	TGTGCCAGCAGCTTAGAGGGACAGGGGAAGGGCTACACCTTC
TRBD1	NA	TRBV19	TRBJ1-2	CASSILTGTGYTF	TGTGCCAGTAGTATCTTGACAGGGACCGGCTACACCTTC
NA	NA	TRBV10-2	TRBJ2-1	CASSEFRLPHYNEQFF	TGCGCCAGCAGTGAATTTCGACTACCTCACTACAATGAGCAGTTCTTC
NA	NA	TRBV7-2	TRBJ2-7	CASRQGGSVYEQYF	TGTGCCAGCAGACAAGGAGGATCGGTGTACGAGCAGTACTTC
NA	NA	TRBV25-1	TRBJ1-5	CASSGAGGNQPQHF	TGTGCCAGCAGCGGGGCGGGGGGCAATCAGCCCCAGCATTTT
TRBD2	NA	TRBV5-5	TRBJ2-1	CASSFLAGKIEQFF	TGTGCCAGCAGCTTCCTAGCGGGAAAGATTGAGCAGTTCTTC
TRBD2	NA	TRBV18	TRBJ2-5	CASKTSGKETQYF	TGTGCCAGCAAGACTAGCGGGAAGGAGACCCAGTACTTC
TRBD2	NA	TRBV5-4	TRBJ2-5	CASSTHPGGGEEETQYF	TGTGCCAGCAGCACGCATCCGGGAGGGGGGGAAGAAGAGACCCAGTACTTC
TRBD2	NA	TRBV5-4	TRBJ2-7	CASSSTSGPYEQYF	TGTGCCAGCAGCTCGACTAGCGGGCCCTACGAGCAGTACTTC
TRBD1	NA	TRBV15	TRBJ1-1	CATREDRGRTEAFF	TGTGCCACCAGGGAAGACAGGGGACGGACTGAAGCTTTCTTT
TRBD1	NA	TRBV29-1	TRBJ1-1	CSVEADRATEAFF	TGCAGCGTTGAAGCAGACAGGGCCACTGAAGCTTTCTTT
NA	NA	TRBV27	TRBJ1-5	CASKERLAENQPQHF	TGTGCCAGCAAAGAAAGACTGGCTGAAAATCAGCCCCAGCATTTT
TRBD1	NA	TRBV7-9	TRBJ1-2	CASSLGTAYGYTF	TGTGCCAGCAGCCTCGGGACAGCCTATGGCTACACCTTC
NA	NA	TRBV7-2	TRBJ1-1	CASSLAQLGGKGAANTEAFF	TGTGCCAGCAGCTTAGCGCAATTGGGGGGGAAAGGGGCGGCCAACACTGAAGCTTTCTTT
NA	NA	TRBV27	TRBJ1-1	CASSLGLDTEAFF	TGTGCCAGCAGCCTCGGGTTGGACACTGAAGCTTTCTTT
NA	NA	TRBV29-1	TRBJ1-2	CSVGGRSGYTF	TGCAGCGTGGGGGGGCGCAGCGGCTACACCTTC
NA	NA	TRBV15	TRBJ1-4	CATSREQTGSEKLFF	TGTGCCACCAGCAGAGAACAAACAGGGTCTGAAAAACTGTTTTTT
NA	NA	TRBV15	TRBJ2-2	CATSRDRNTGELFF	TGTGCCACCAGCAGAGATCGGAACACCGGGGAGCTGTTTTTT
NA	NA	TRBV2	TRBJ1-1	CATTRVGGATEAFF	TGTGCCACCACTAGGGTAGGGGGGGCCACTGAAGCTTTCTTT
NA	few	TRBV9	TRBJ2-1	CASSVGLEGGTYNEQFF	TGTGCCAGCAGCGTAGGGCTAGAAGGCGGTACCTACAATGAGCAGTTCTTC
TRBD1	NA	TRBV30	TRBJ2-3	CAWSPTWGTGLGDTQYF	TGTGCCTGGAGCCCTACATGGGGGACAGGGTTGGGAGATACGCAGTATTTT
TRBD1	NA	TRBV10-2	TRBJ2-2	CASSDRGLGELFF	TGCGCCAGCAGTGACAGGGGGCTTGGGGAGCTGTTTTTT